A single sample is the source of the 13 T cell receptor beta chains below, sequenced in a study of blood T cell repertoires in COVID-19. Sequenced by immunoSEQ multiplex PCR; TCRdb stores in-frame clones only, minus some. The data contain more than 200,000 clones, around 90% of them singletons. The sequencing input was PBMCs or T cells enriched from blood (not recorded which). These receptors all come from a woman aged 45-65 years who had recovered from COVID-19.

The CDR3 DNA reads as TGTGCCAGCAGCTTAGGGCGACAGGGTGTCGGAGAGACCCAGTACTTC. Protein sequence: CASSLGRQGVGETQYF. This chain links TRBV11-2 with TRBJ2-5, with 7 positions matching TRBD1. This CDR3 spans 16 amino acids. From germline, CDR1 is SGHAT and CDR2 FQNNGV. V dropped 1 base and J dropped 4; count of bases not matched to a gene: 9.

This sequence joins TRBV6-5 and TRBJ1-2, with TRBD1 identical over 7 bases. Germline V CDR1 and CDR2: MNHEY, SVGAGI. With 5 bases clipped from V and 8 bases from J, the junction kept 5 bases outside the gene matches. The CDR3 loop spans 12 amino acids. CDR3: CASSRQGSGYTF. CDR3 sequence (DNA): TGTGCCAGCAGTAGACAGGGAAGCGGCTACACCTTC.

This clone was detected only a few times. The chain is built from TRBV3-1 (or the pseudogene TRBV3-2) and TRBJ2-7; perhaps TRBD2 as D (6 bases). CDR1 and CDR2 (germline): LGHDT, YNNKEL (reference sequence). The germline V and J ends were trimmed by 2 bases and 3 bases, with 14 bases remaining between them. The CDR3 covers 15 residues. CDR3 amino acids: CASSQRLVGRYEQYF. CDR3 sequence (DNA): TGTGCCAGCAGCCAACGACTAGTCGGTCGCTACGAGCAGTACTTC.

This chain links TRBV5-1 with TRBJ1-5, with D possibly TRBD1 on 5 matching bases. The CDR3 covers 15 residues. Germline loops: CDR1 SGHRS, CDR2 YFSETQ. Trimming shortened V by 0 bases and J by 5 bases, and 12 bases separated the two germline ends. For the CDR3, the DNA is TGCGCCAGCAGCTTGGCTCCAGGGTCGGATCAGCCCCAGCATTTT. Protein product: CASSLAPGSDQPQHF.

The chain couples TRBV18 to TRBJ2-4, with a possible D match to TRBD2 (6 bases). The CDR3 runs to 16 residues. V was cut by 4 bases and J by 0 bases, with 13 bases left in between. CDR1 is KGHSH, CDR2 LQKENI, per germline. The CDR3 loop reads CASSRFGGLAKNIQYF. Written as DNA, the CDR3 is TGTGCCAGCTCACGTTTTGGGGGACTAGCCAAAAACATTCAGTACTTC.

J is TRBJ2-5 and V is TRBV5-1, with D possibly being TRBD1 (7 bases). From germline, CDR1 is SGHRS and CDR2 YFSETQ. Trimming removed 4 bases at V and 4 bases at J, with 17 bases between. This CDR3 spans 15 amino acids. DNA of the CDR3: TGCGCCAGCAGCGGGACCCCGCAGGGGGGAGAGACCCAGTACTTC. Its translation is CASSGTPQGGETQYF.

The chain employs TRBV28 and TRBJ2-3; 8 positions match TRBD1. V lost 10 bases, J lost 5 bases, and 14 bases stayed unmatched. This CDR3 spans 15 amino acids. Germline CDR1 reads MDHEN; CDR2 reads SYDVKM. The CDR3 protein is CAIQTSRGQGDTQYF. DNA for the CDR3: TGTGCCATTCAGACGTCCAGGGGGCAAGGAGATACGCAGTATTTT.

The chain has TRBV13 and TRBJ1-4; 9 nucleotides line up with TRBD1. Per germline, CDR1 PRHDT and CDR2 FYEKMQ (reference sequence). This CDR3 has 15 residues. With V trimmed by 8 bases and J by 6 bases, 10 bases remained unmatched. CDR3 DNA sequence: TGTGCCAGCTCATTCAGGGGACAGGGTGATGAAAAACTGTTTTTT. Translated: CASSFRGQGDEKLFF.

The genes are TRBV6-5 and TRBJ1-5; D may be TRBD1 (5 bases). Germline lookup yields CDR1 MNHEY and CDR2 SVGAGI. V lost 6 bases, J lost 4 bases, and 13 bases lay in between. The CDR3 totals 14 residues. The CDR3 nucleotides are TGTGCCAGCAGGGACCGGCGGGGGAATCAGCCCCAGCATTTT. Amino acid sequence: CASRDRRGNQPQHF.

The rearrangement joins TRBV6-5 to TRBJ2-7; a weak D match, TRBD1 (5 bases). Germline CDR1 reads MNHEY; CDR2 reads SVGAGI. Trimming removed 0 bases at V and 2 bases at J, with 14 bases between. The CDR3 is 16 amino acids. This CDR3 reads CASSYSGRAYTYEQYF. The CDR3 DNA reads as TGTGCCAGCAGTTACTCGGGCAGGGCCTATACCTACGAGCAGTACTTC.

The DNA for the CDR3 is TGCGCCAGCAGCACCGCTAGCGCCCAAAGCACAGATACGCAGTATTTT. It translates to CASSTASAQSTDTQYF. The V gene is TRBV5-1, the J gene TRBJ2-3; D possibly corresponds to TRBD2 (6 bases). The CDR3 consists of 16 residues. V was pared by 4 bases and J by 0 bases, with 15 bases between. CDR1 is SGHRS and CDR2 is YFSETQ in the germline V gene.

The rearrangement joins TRBV5-1 to TRBJ1-1, with a weak D call TRBD1 (6 bases). Germline assignment: CDR1 SGHRS and CDR2 YFSETQ. CDR3 length: 14 amino acids. With 5 bases removed from V and 2 bases from J, the gap between germline ends came to 13 bases. CDR3 sequence (DNA): TGCGCCAGCAGTTCTGGGACACCAAACACTGAAGCTTTCTTT. It translates to CASSSGTPNTEAFF.

This rearrangement joins TRBV4-3 to TRBJ2-3, with 7 bases fitting TRBD2. V lost 3 bases to trimming and J lost 1 base; unmatched junction nucleotides: 7. The CDR3 runs 16 residues. Germline CDR1 and CDR2: LGHNA and YSLEER. The CDR3 loop is CASSQRGAGGTDTQYF. The CDR3 DNA sequence: TGCGCCAGCAGCCAGCGCGGCGCGGGAGGCACAGATACGCAGTATTTT.